Here is one T cell receptor beta chain with its context. The antigen is undetermined. This record comes from a study of T cell responses to AZD1222 COVID-19 vaccine. The V gene end was trimmed by 0 bases and the J gene end by 10 bases; junction bases not matched to a gene: 0. Germline V gives CDR1 SGHNT, CDR2 YYREEE (reference sequence). The CDR3 totals 12 residues. TCRdb's table, derived via immunoSEQ multiplex PCR, lists solely in-frame clones and lacks some. Here the sample spans approximately 84,000 clones, over 75% being singletons. Points from the study as a whole: In the spike-specific TCR repertoire, nearly half reportedly target unmutated variant regions. A mostly white British donor set with more females was recruited, and clonal diversity was possibly underestimated. Along spike, vaccine-associated CD4 TCRs were found throughout, with dominance at 160-218 and 743-854.

Analyses pooled second doses at about 4 or about 12 weeks. The rearrangement links TRBV5-4 to TRBJ1-4; TRBD1 aligns across 7 bases. Sequenced material: peripheral blood, taken 28 days after the second AZD1222 dose. The sequence was collected from an adult who received the AZD1222 COVID-19 vaccine. The CDR3 is CASSLDRGKLFF. In DNA, the CDR3 is TGTGCCAGCAGCTTGGACAGGGGAAAACTGTTTTTT.